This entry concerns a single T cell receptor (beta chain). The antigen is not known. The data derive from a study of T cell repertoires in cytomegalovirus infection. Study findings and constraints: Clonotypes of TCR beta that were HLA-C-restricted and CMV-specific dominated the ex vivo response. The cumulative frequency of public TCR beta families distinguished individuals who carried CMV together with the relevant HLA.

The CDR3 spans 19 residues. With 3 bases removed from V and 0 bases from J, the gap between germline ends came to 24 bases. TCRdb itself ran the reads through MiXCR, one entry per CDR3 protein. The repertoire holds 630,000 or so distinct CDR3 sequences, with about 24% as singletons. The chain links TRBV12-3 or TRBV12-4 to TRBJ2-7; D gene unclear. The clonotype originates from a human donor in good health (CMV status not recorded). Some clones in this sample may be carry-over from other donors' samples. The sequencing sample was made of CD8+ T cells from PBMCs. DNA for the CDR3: TGTGCCAGCAGTTTCCCTACTAATATAGTTGGGGTTTACTCCTACGAGCAGTACTTC. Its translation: CASSFPTNIVGVYSYEQYF.